This is a list of T cell receptor beta chains from one sample in a study of vaccination effects on CD4 cells after COVID-19. Assay: immunoSEQ multiplex PCR; the TCRdb copy retains only in-frame clones and omits some. Seen here are around 19,000 clones, roughly 70% observed once, and the top ten hold roughly 34%. The antigens of these receptors remain unknown. This sample comprised CD4+ T cells from PBMCs cultured with a peptide pool, obtained before COVID-19 vaccination. These receptors were taken from a human donor who had a prior SARS-CoV-2 infection. The CDR3 runs from the conserved cysteine through the conserved F or W. Fields, in order: CDR3 length, clone size, D gene, V gene, J gene, CDR3 DNA, CDR3 protein. A D gene is named only where the DNA matches it firmly. A clone size is listed for some rows: how often the clone was seen (once, few, many), or a class if it is expanded.

len: 15; abundance: NA; d_gene: NA; v_gene: TRBV2; j_gene: TRBJ2-3; CDR3nt: TGTGCCAGCAGTGATATGGGGGCGATGGCAGATACGCAGTATTTT; CDR3aa: CASSDMGAMADTQYF
len: 15; abundance: NA; d_gene: NA; v_gene: TRBV3-1/TRBV3-2; j_gene: TRBJ2-7; CDR3nt: TGTGCCAGCAGCCAAGTACCCAGATTAACCTACGAGCAGTACTTC; CDR3aa: CASSQVPRLTYEQYF
len: 13; abundance: NA; d_gene: NA; v_gene: TRBV7-9; j_gene: TRBJ2-3; CDR3nt: TGTGCCAGCAGCTTAGGGCTACCGAATACGCAGTATTTT; CDR3aa: CASSLGLPNTQYF
len: 17; abundance: NA; d_gene: TRBD2; v_gene: TRBV7-3; j_gene: TRBJ2-1; CDR3nt: TGTGCCAGCAGCCCCCTCTCTAGCGGGGGATGGGACAATGAGCAGTTCTTC; CDR3aa: CASSPLSSGGWDNEQFF
len: 14; abundance: NA; d_gene: TRBD1; v_gene: TRBV7-9; j_gene: TRBJ2-5; CDR3nt: TGTGCCAGCAGCTTAGGGACAGGGAAAGAGACCCAGTACTTC; CDR3aa: CASSLGTGKETQYF
len: 15; abundance: NA; d_gene: NA; v_gene: TRBV14; j_gene: TRBJ1-1; CDR3nt: TGTGCCAGCAGCGGCCCCGGGACGGTGAACACTGAAGCTTTCTTT; CDR3aa: CASSGPGTVNTEAFF
len: 13; abundance: NA; d_gene: NA; v_gene: TRBV7-2; j_gene: TRBJ2-7; CDR3nt: TGTGCCAGCAGCTTAGCGCGGCAGTGGGAGCAGTACTTC; CDR3aa: CASSLARQWEQYF
len: 14; abundance: NA; d_gene: NA; v_gene: TRBV6-5; j_gene: TRBJ1-5; CDR3nt: TGTGCCAGCAGTTACGGAGGGGTAGGTCAGCCCCAGCATTTT; CDR3aa: CASSYGGVGQPQHF
len: 16; abundance: few; d_gene: NA; v_gene: TRBV7-2; j_gene: TRBJ2-5; CDR3nt: TGTGCCAGCAGCTTAGGATCGCGATCAGGCCAAGAGACCCAGTACTTC; CDR3aa: CASSLGSRSGQETQYF
len: 12; abundance: NA; d_gene: TRBD1; v_gene: TRBV6-6; j_gene: TRBJ1-2; CDR3nt: TGTGCCAGCTGGACAGGGAACTATGGCTACACCTTC; CDR3aa: CASWTGNYGYTF
len: 15; abundance: NA; d_gene: TRBD2; v_gene: TRBV5-1; j_gene: TRBJ2-1; CDR3nt: TGCGCCAGCAGCTTGGACGCCCGGGAGGCGGGTGAGCAGTTCTTC; CDR3aa: CASSLDAREAGEQFF
len: 14; abundance: NA; d_gene: NA; v_gene: TRBV21-1; j_gene: TRBJ1-3; CDR3nt: TGTGCCAGCAGCAAATTGGTGCGAGCTGACACCATATATTTT; CDR3aa: CASSKLVRADTIYF
len: 14; abundance: NA; d_gene: NA; v_gene: TRBV3-1/TRBV3-2; j_gene: TRBJ1-1; CDR3nt: TGTGCCAGCAGCCAAGATCGGGCAGGGACTGAAGCTTTCTTT; CDR3aa: CASSQDRAGTEAFF
len: 14; abundance: NA; d_gene: NA; v_gene: TRBV25-1; j_gene: TRBJ2-2; CDR3nt: TGTGCCAGCAGTGCGACTGACGGTTCCTGGGAGCTGTTTTTT; CDR3aa: CASSATDGSWELFF
len: 18; abundance: NA; d_gene: TRBD2; v_gene: TRBV4-1; j_gene: TRBJ2-7; CDR3nt: TGCGCCAGCAGCCAAGTAGAACTAGCGGGAGGGGGAGCGTACGAGCAGTACTTC; CDR3aa: CASSQVELAGGGAYEQYF
len: 11; abundance: NA; d_gene: NA; v_gene: TRBV11-2; j_gene: TRBJ2-3; CDR3nt: TGTGCCAGCAGAAGCACAGATACGCAGTATTTT; CDR3aa: CASRSTDTQYF
len: 16; abundance: NA; d_gene: NA; v_gene: TRBV5-6; j_gene: TRBJ1-1; CDR3nt: TGTGCCAGCAGCGGCGGTGGGTACAGGGTGAGCACTGAAGCTTTCTTT; CDR3aa: CASSGGGYRVSTEAFF
len: 16; abundance: NA; d_gene: TRBD1; v_gene: TRBV10-3; j_gene: TRBJ1-5; CDR3nt: TGTGCCATCAGCGGCCAGGACAGGGAGGGCAATCAGCCCCAGCATTTT; CDR3aa: CAISGQDREGNQPQHF
len: 17; abundance: NA; d_gene: NA; v_gene: TRBV11-3; j_gene: TRBJ2-7; CDR3nt: TGTGCCAGCAGCTTGGGGGGTACTACCAGGCCACCCTACGAGCAGTACTTC; CDR3aa: CASSLGGTTRPPYEQYF
len: 12; abundance: NA; d_gene: NA; v_gene: TRBV5-6; j_gene: TRBJ1-2; CDR3nt: TGTGCCAGCAGCATCACAGGGACTGGCTACACCTTC; CDR3aa: CASSITGTGYTF
len: 16; abundance: NA; d_gene: NA; v_gene: TRBV9; j_gene: TRBJ2-2; CDR3nt: TGTGCCAGCAGCGACCACGGGGCCCCGAACACCGGGGAGCTGTTTTTT; CDR3aa: CASSDHGAPNTGELFF
len: 14; abundance: NA; d_gene: NA; v_gene: TRBV7-2; j_gene: TRBJ2-7; CDR3nt: TGTGCCAGCAGCCTACGACGAGAATCCTACGAGCAGTACTTC; CDR3aa: CASSLRRESYEQYF
len: 14; abundance: NA; d_gene: NA; v_gene: TRBV5-6; j_gene: TRBJ2-7; CDR3nt: TGTGCCAGCAGCTTGAAGGGGATCTCCTACGAGCAGTACTTC; CDR3aa: CASSLKGISYEQYF
len: 15; abundance: NA; d_gene: TRBD1; v_gene: TRBV5-1; j_gene: TRBJ2-5; CDR3nt: TGCGCCAGCAGCTACCAGAGGGGGCGAGGGGAGACCCAGTACTTC; CDR3aa: CASSYQRGRGETQYF
len: 17; abundance: NA; d_gene: TRBD1; v_gene: TRBV5-5; j_gene: TRBJ1-2; CDR3nt: TGTGCCAGCAGCCTCCTCAGTGTAGGGACAGCCAACTATGGCTACACCTTC; CDR3aa: CASSLLSVGTANYGYTF
len: 19; abundance: medium-sized; d_gene: NA; v_gene: TRBV12-5; j_gene: TRBJ2-1; CDR3nt: TGTGCTAGTGGTTTGGTACTGTTTGGCCAGGGTCGAGTTGGAGCTGAGCAGTTCTTC; CDR3aa: CASGLVLFGQGRVGAEQFF
len: 15; abundance: NA; d_gene: NA; v_gene: TRBV10-3; j_gene: TRBJ2-5; CDR3nt: TGTGCCATCAGTGAGTCGCGCTTCGAGGGAGAGACCCAGTACTTC; CDR3aa: CAISESRFEGETQYF
len: 13; abundance: NA; d_gene: NA; v_gene: TRBV28; j_gene: TRBJ1-4; CDR3nt: TGTGCCAGCAGTTTACTAACTAATGAAAAACTGTTTTTT; CDR3aa: CASSLLTNEKLFF
len: 14; abundance: NA; d_gene: NA; v_gene: TRBV5-1; j_gene: TRBJ2-7; CDR3nt: TGCGCCAGCAGCTGGAACGCAGGGACCTACGAGCAGTACTTC; CDR3aa: CASSWNAGTYEQYF
len: 15; abundance: NA; d_gene: NA; v_gene: TRBV5-1; j_gene: TRBJ2-5; CDR3nt: TGCGCCAGCAGCTTGACGGGGGCGCGGGGAGAGACCCAGTACTTC; CDR3aa: CASSLTGARGETQYF
len: 12; abundance: few; d_gene: TRBD1; v_gene: TRBV28; j_gene: TRBJ2-7; CDR3nt: TGTGCCAGTCAGGACAGGGTCTACGAGCAGTACTTC; CDR3aa: CASQDRVYEQYF
len: 17; abundance: NA; d_gene: TRBD2; v_gene: TRBV6-2/TRBV6-3; j_gene: TRBJ2-5; CDR3nt: TGTGCCAGCAGTTCGAGACTAGCGGGGACCACGCGGGAGACCCAGTACTTC; CDR3aa: CASSSRLAGTTRETQYF
len: 15; abundance: NA; d_gene: NA; v_gene: TRBV7-9; j_gene: TRBJ1-3; CDR3nt: TGTGCCAGCACCATAGGGAGGAACTCTGGAAACACCATATATTTT; CDR3aa: CASTIGRNSGNTIYF
len: 15; abundance: NA; d_gene: TRBD2; v_gene: TRBV7-2; j_gene: TRBJ2-7; CDR3nt: TGTGCCAGCAGCCTAGTGGGGACTACCTACTACGAGCAGTACTTC; CDR3aa: CASSLVGTTYYEQYF
len: 15; abundance: NA; d_gene: TRBD2; v_gene: TRBV6-5; j_gene: TRBJ2-1; CDR3nt: TGTGCCAGCAGTTCCGGGACTAGCGGCTACAATGAGCAGTTCTTC; CDR3aa: CASSSGTSGYNEQFF
len: 15; abundance: NA; d_gene: NA; v_gene: TRBV7-6; j_gene: TRBJ2-2; CDR3nt: TGTGCCAGCAGCTTAGCAGTGCCCCACACCGGGGAGCTGTTTTTT; CDR3aa: CASSLAVPHTGELFF
len: 16; abundance: few; d_gene: NA; v_gene: TRBV10-1; j_gene: TRBJ1-4; CDR3nt: TGCGCCAGCAGTTCGACGGACAGCCCAACTAATGAAAAACTGTTTTTT; CDR3aa: CASSSTDSPTNEKLFF
len: 13; abundance: NA; d_gene: NA; v_gene: TRBV7-3; j_gene: TRBJ2-2; CDR3nt: TGTGCCAGCAGCGTCCAGCCCACCGGGGAGCTGTTTTTT; CDR3aa: CASSVQPTGELFF
len: 16; abundance: NA; d_gene: TRBD1; v_gene: TRBV7-9; j_gene: TRBJ1-2; CDR3nt: TGTGCCAGCAGCTTAGGATCCCCACAGGGGGCGCTTGGCTACACCTTC; CDR3aa: CASSLGSPQGALGYTF
len: 13; abundance: NA; d_gene: TRBD1; v_gene: TRBV5-5; j_gene: TRBJ2-1; CDR3nt: TGTGCCAGCAGCCGGGACAGATGGAATGAGCAGTTCTTC; CDR3aa: CASSRDRWNEQFF
len: 14; abundance: NA; d_gene: TRBD2; v_gene: TRBV29-1; j_gene: TRBJ2-1; CDR3nt: TGCAGCGCCCTTAGCGGGATTCCTTACAATGAGCAGTTCTTC; CDR3aa: CSALSGIPYNEQFF
len: 14; abundance: NA; d_gene: NA; v_gene: TRBV19; j_gene: TRBJ2-3; CDR3nt: TGTGCCAGTAGTATAACAGCTTTTGCAGATACGCAGTATTTT; CDR3aa: CASSITAFADTQYF
len: 16; abundance: NA; d_gene: NA; v_gene: TRBV5-4; j_gene: TRBJ1-1; CDR3nt: TGTGCCAGCAGCGACCATCCAGGGCTCTCGGGCACTGAAGCTTTCTTT; CDR3aa: CASSDHPGLSGTEAFF
len: 13; abundance: NA; d_gene: TRBD1; v_gene: TRBV14; j_gene: TRBJ2-1; CDR3nt: TGTGCCAGCAGCCCTTTTTACAGGGGAGAGCAGTTCTTC; CDR3aa: CASSPFYRGEQFF
len: 16; abundance: NA; d_gene: TRBD1; v_gene: TRBV11-3; j_gene: TRBJ2-5; CDR3nt: TGTGCCAGCAGCTTAGGCCAACAGGGGGAAGGAGAGACCCAGTACTTC; CDR3aa: CASSLGQQGEGETQYF
len: 16; abundance: NA; d_gene: NA; v_gene: TRBV7-3; j_gene: TRBJ2-7; CDR3nt: TGTGCCAGCAGCTCGATCTCCGGGATACACAACTACGAGCAGTACTTC; CDR3aa: CASSSISGIHNYEQYF
len: 14; abundance: NA; d_gene: NA; v_gene: TRBV5-1; j_gene: TRBJ1-6; CDR3nt: TGCGCCAGCAGCCTAACAGGGTCCAATTCACCCCTCCACTTT; CDR3aa: CASSLTGSNSPLHF
len: 17; abundance: NA; d_gene: TRBD1; v_gene: TRBV4-1; j_gene: TRBJ1-2; CDR3nt: TGCGCCAGCAGCCAAGATTCGCCGGGACAGGGGGCGTCTGGCTACACCTTC; CDR3aa: CASSQDSPGQGASGYTF
len: 17; abundance: NA; d_gene: NA; v_gene: TRBV5-6; j_gene: TRBJ2-3; CDR3nt: TGTGCCAGCAGCTTGTTCGGACCACGAAGAAGCACAGATACGCAGTATTTT; CDR3aa: CASSLFGPRRSTDTQYF
len: 18; abundance: NA; d_gene: NA; v_gene: TRBV6-2/TRBV6-3; j_gene: TRBJ1-2; CDR3nt: TGTGCCAGCAGTCACTCGAAAACTCGGGTGGGCAGGATCTATGGCTACACCTTC; CDR3aa: CASSHSKTRVGRIYGYTF
len: 14; abundance: NA; d_gene: TRBD1; v_gene: TRBV11-3; j_gene: TRBJ1-2; CDR3nt: TGTGCCAGCAGCCCTGGACAGGGTAGGACCGGCTACACCTTC; CDR3aa: CASSPGQGRTGYTF
len: 14; abundance: NA; d_gene: NA; v_gene: TRBV5-1; j_gene: TRBJ2-3; CDR3nt: TGCGCCAGCAGCTTCCGGGTACCCACAGATACGCAGTATTTT; CDR3aa: CASSFRVPTDTQYF